A single sample gave rise to the 4 T cell receptor beta chains below, sequenced in a study of T cell repertoires in cytomegalovirus infection. These TCRs' antigens remain unknown. Using its own MiXCR run on the reads, TCRdb lists one record per CDR3 protein. The sample carries 40,000 to 55,000 distinct CDR3 sequences, around 20% recorded once. This sample comprised CD8+ T cells from cultured PBMCs, obtained from culture after CMV antigen stimulation. The receptors here all came from a human donor in good health (CMV status not recorded). Some clones in this sample may be carry-over from other donors' samples.

The J gene is TRBJ2-1, the V gene TRBV6-2 or TRBV6-3, with D hard to call. This CDR3 spans 11 amino acids. V lost 0 bases and J lost 8, with 2 bases in between. Germline loops: CDR1 MNHEY, CDR2 SVGEGT. The CDR3: CASSYSYEQFF. The CDR3 nucleotides are TGTGCCAGCAGTTACTCCTATGAGCAGTTCTTC.

The V and J genes are TRBV7-2 and TRBJ2-7, with no clear D. The CDR3 runs 13 residues. With 0 bases removed from V and 3 bases from J, the gap between germline ends came to 6 bases. Looked up from germline, CDR1 is SGHTA and CDR2 is FQGNSA. CDR3 region: CASSLARRYEQYF. CDR3 sequence (DNA): TGTGCCAGCAGCTTAGCCCGGCGCTACGAGCAGTACTTC.

This clonotype was detected ten times or more. For the CDR3, the DNA is TGTGCCACCAGCCGGGACAGGGCGGACGAGCAGTACTTC. Its translation: CATSRDRADEQYF. This chain connects TRBV24-1 to TRBJ2-7, with 9 bases lining up with TRBD1. Unmatched junction bases numbered 5, after V lost 7 bases and J lost 5 bases. This CDR3 is built from 13 residues. The germline V gene encodes CDR1 KGHDR and CDR2 SFDVKD.

The chain employs TRBV5-1 and TRBJ2-2; TRBD2 might be the D (5 bases). V was cut by 2 bases and J by 6 bases, with 14 bases left in between. The CDR3 has 15 residues. The germline V gene has CDR1 SGHRS and CDR2 YFSETQ. The CDR3 DNA reads TGCGCCAGCAGCTTCGCCGGGATGCCCCCCGGGGAGCTGTTTTTT. Its translation is CASSFAGMPPGELFF.